These 17 T cell receptor beta chains originate from one sample sequenced in a study of T cell responses to AZD1222 COVID-19 vaccine. Sequencing used immunoSEQ multiplex PCR; TCRdb keeps in-frame clones, though not all of them. The data contain over 100,000 clones, roughly 92% of them singletons. The sample was peripheral blood, taken on day 0 of AZD1222 vaccination. The receptors come from an adult in good health.

The V call is TRBV7-2, the J call TRBJ2-3; D unresolved. Germline V gene sequence: CDR1 SGHTA, CDR2 FQGNSA. There are 13 residues in the CDR3. The V gene lost 5 bases and the J gene lost 4 bases, with 10 bases spanning the gap. The chain's CDR3 is CASSIGPADTQYF. CDR3 nucleotide sequence: TGTGCCAGCAGCATTGGGCCGGCAGATACGCAGTATTTT. The whole variable domain, filled in from reference TRBV7-2 and TRBJ2-3, reads GAGVSQSPSNKVTEKGKDVELRCDPISGHTALYWYRQSLGQGLEFLIYFQGNSAPDKSGLPSDRFSAERTGGSVSTLTIQRTQQEDSAVYLCASSIGPADTQYFGPGTRLTVL.

V gene TRBV19 combines with J gene TRBJ1-6; D not resolved. V shed 1 base and J shed 7 bases, with 20 bases lying between them. Germline V CDR1 and CDR2: LNHDA, SQIVND (reference sequence). The CDR3 totals 18 residues. The CDR3 DNA sequence: TGTGCCAGTAGTATAGCCAGGCCAGGACTCGGCCCAAATTCACCCCTCCACTTT. Translated, it gives CASSIARPGLGPNSPLHF.

V and J are TRBV29-1 and TRBJ2-7, with a tentative D call TRBD2 (6 bases). Germline CDR1 SQVTM, CDR2 ANQGSEA. V was pared by 6 bases and J by 3 bases, with 9 bases between. The CDR3 contains 11 residues. The CDR3, as DNA: TGCAGCGTCGCGACTAGCTACGAGCAGTACTTC. Translated: CSVATSYEQYF.

This chain connects TRBV2 to TRBJ1-1; 8 bases are a match to TRBD1. CDR3 length: 14 amino acids. With 10 bases clipped from V and 0 bases from J, the junction kept 7 bases outside the gene matches. Per germline, CDR1 SNHLY and CDR2 FYNNEI. CDR3 amino acids: CATLGQGMNTEAFF. DNA for the CDR3: TGTGCCACCCTAGGACAGGGAATGAACACTGAAGCTTTCTTT. The variable domain in full, completed from reference TRBV2 and TRBJ1-1, reads EPEVTQTPSHQVTQMGQEVILRCVPISNHLYFYWYRQILGQKVEFLVSFYNNEISEKSEIFDDQFSVERPDGSNFTLKIRSTKLEDSAMYFCATLGQGMNTEAFFGQGTRLTVV.

The chain combines TRBV12-5 with TRBJ2-7; 10 bases map to TRBD2. This CDR3 spans 16 amino acids. Germline CDR1 reads LGHNT; CDR2 reads FRNRAP. With 6 bases clipped from V and 2 bases from J, the junction kept 10 bases outside the gene matches. CDR3 region: CASGPISGRTPYEQYF. The CDR3 DNA follows: TGTGCTAGTGGCCCAATTAGCGGGAGGACCCCCTACGAGCAGTACTTC.

The chain carries TRBV9 and TRBJ1-1, with 7 bases aligning to TRBD1. The CDR3 contains 14 residues. The germline V gene encodes CDR1 SGDLS and CDR2 YYNGEE. Unmatched junction bases numbered 3, after V lost 3 bases and J lost 1 base. CDR3 sequence: CASSATGENTEAFF. CDR3 DNA sequence: TGTGCCAGCAGCGCCACAGGGGAGAACACTGAAGCTTTCTTT. The full variable domain, completed using reference TRBV9 and TRBJ1-1, is DSGVTQTPKHLITATGQRVTLRCSPRSGDLSVYWYQQSLDQGLQFLIQYYNGEERAKGNILERFSAQQFPDLHSELNLSSLELGDSALYFCASSATGENTEAFFGQGTRLTVV.

This chain links TRBV27 with TRBJ1-6; 9 positions agree with TRBD1. The CDR3 extends over 17 amino acids. V lost 5 bases and J lost 3; bases outside the gene matches: 8. Germline V gene sequence: CDR1 MNHEY, CDR2 SMNVEV (reference sequence). The CDR3 spells CASSKTGGVVYNSPLHF. The CDR3 nucleotides read TGTGCCAGCAGTAAGACAGGGGGGGTAGTCTATAATTCACCCCTCCACTTT.

The chain uses TRBV21-1 and TRBJ2-3; TRBD2, as called in the table, went unchecked against the DNA. TRBV21-1 is a pseudogene. The CDR3 is 15 residues long. The CDR3: CAAPQPGESTDTQYF. The CDR3 DNA follows: TGTGCAGCGCCTCAACCCGGGGAGAGCACAGATACGCAGTATTTT.

This chain connects TRBV15 to TRBJ1-5; 7 nucleotides agree with TRBD1. The CDR3 length is 14 residues. The V gene end was trimmed by 1 base and the J gene end by 5 bases; junction bases not matched to a gene: 2. CDR1 is LNHNV and CDR2 is YYDKDF in the germline V gene (reference sequence). The CDR3 nucleotides are TGTGCCACCAGCAGAGGGGACAGAGATCAGCCCCAGCATTTT. It codes for CATSRGDRDQPQHF.

There are a few counts of this clone. The rearrangement uses TRBV9 and TRBJ2-1; D remains ambiguous. V was cut by 2 bases and J by 0 bases, with 3 bases left in between. Germline CDR1 reads SGDLS; CDR2 reads YYNGEE. CDR3 length equals 13 residues. The CDR3 sequence is CASSVGSYNEQFF. CDR3 sequence (DNA): TGTGCCAGCAGCGTCGGCTCCTACAATGAGCAGTTCTTC.

The J gene is TRBJ1-1, the V gene TRBV18; D might be TRBD1 (6 bases). This CDR3 has 17 residues. The ends were cut back, 3 bases at V and 5 bases at J, with 22 bases in the middle. Germline assignment: CDR1 KGHSH and CDR2 LQKENI. The CDR3 sequence is CASSPYRGGQLGTEAFF. The CDR3 DNA reads as TGTGCCAGCTCACCTTACCGGGGGGGGCAACTGGGGACTGAAGCTTTCTTT.

The chain uses TRBV6-1 and TRBJ2-5; 10 bases map to TRBD1. The V gene end was trimmed by 2 bases and the J gene end by 1 base; junction bases not matched to a gene: 4. Looked up from germline, CDR1 is MNHNS and CDR2 is SASEGT. CDR3 length: 16 amino acids. CDR3: CASSEYRTGGQETQYF. In DNA, the CDR3 is TGTGCCAGCAGTGAATACAGGACAGGGGGCCAAGAGACCCAGTACTTC.

V is TRBV28 and J is TRBJ1-4, with a tentative D call TRBD1 (6 bases). Deletions cut 2 bases from V and 2 bases from J, with 12 bases between. Germline CDR1 is MDHEN and CDR2 is SYDVKM. The CDR3 loop spans 16 amino acids. For the CDR3, the DNA is TGTGCCAGCAGTTTAGACCAGGACAGCACTAATGAAAAACTGTTTTTT. Its protein is CASSLDQDSTNEKLFF.

The V and J genes are TRBV21-1 and TRBJ2-7; no check of the table's D call, TRBD2, against the DNA was made. TRBV21-1 is a documented pseudogene. The CDR3 is 15 residues long. The CDR3 DNA follows: TGTGCCAGCAGCCTAAGCGCGGGACCCAGGTCCGAGCAGTACTTC. Translated, it gives CASSLSAGPRSEQYF.

The CDR3 DNA follows: TGTGCCAGCAGTTATGGGGTGTACTTC. Translation gives CASSYGVYF. The chain links TRBV27 to TRBJ2-5, with D unresolved. This CDR3 is 9 amino acids long. V lost 4 bases to trimming and J lost 13 bases, with 7 bases between them. Germline CDR1 and CDR2: MNHEY and SMNVEV (reference sequence).

The V and J genes are TRBV28 and TRBJ1-1, with a possible D match to TRBD1 (5 bases). With 3 bases removed from V and 5 bases from J, the gap between germline ends came to 16 bases. The CDR3 runs to 15 residues. Germline V CDR1 and CDR2: MDHEN, SYDVKM. CDR3 sequence (DNA): TGTGCCAGCAGTTTTCAGGGCGCAATCCATACTGAAGCTTTCTTT. Translating it yields CASSFQGAIHTEAFF.

The chain employs TRBV5-1 and TRBJ2-7, with TRBD2 identical over 9 bases. The V gene's germline CDR1 is SGHRS and CDR2 YFSETQ. This CDR3 region has 16 residues. With 2 bases clipped from V and 1 base from J, the junction kept 7 bases outside the gene matches. The CDR3: CASSFSLAGGSYEQYF. CDR3 bases: TGCGCCAGCAGCTTCTCACTAGCGGGCGGATCCTACGAGCAGTACTTC. Together with reference TRBV5-1 and TRBJ2-7, the CDR3 gives the full variable domain: KAGVTQTPRYLIKTRGQQVTLSCSPISGHRSVSWYQQTPGQGLQFLFEYFSETQRNKGNFPGRFSGRQFSNSRSEMNVSTLELGDSALYLCASSFSLAGGSYEQYFGPGTRLTVT.